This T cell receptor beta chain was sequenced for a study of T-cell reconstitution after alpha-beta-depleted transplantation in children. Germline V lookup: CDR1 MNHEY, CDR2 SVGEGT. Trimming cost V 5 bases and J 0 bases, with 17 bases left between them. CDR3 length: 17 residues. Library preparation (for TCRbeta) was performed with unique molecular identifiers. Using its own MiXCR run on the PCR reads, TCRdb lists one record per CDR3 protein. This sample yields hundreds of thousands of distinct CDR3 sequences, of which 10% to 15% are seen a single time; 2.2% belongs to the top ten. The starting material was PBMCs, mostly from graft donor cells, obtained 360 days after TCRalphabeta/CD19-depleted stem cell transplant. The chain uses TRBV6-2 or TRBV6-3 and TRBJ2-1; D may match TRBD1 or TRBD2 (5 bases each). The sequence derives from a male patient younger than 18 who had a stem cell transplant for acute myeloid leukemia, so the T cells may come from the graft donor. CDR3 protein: CASSAYGTGTSYNEQFF. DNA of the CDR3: TGTGCCAGCAGTGCATACGGGACGGGGACCTCCTACAATGAGCAGTTCTTC.